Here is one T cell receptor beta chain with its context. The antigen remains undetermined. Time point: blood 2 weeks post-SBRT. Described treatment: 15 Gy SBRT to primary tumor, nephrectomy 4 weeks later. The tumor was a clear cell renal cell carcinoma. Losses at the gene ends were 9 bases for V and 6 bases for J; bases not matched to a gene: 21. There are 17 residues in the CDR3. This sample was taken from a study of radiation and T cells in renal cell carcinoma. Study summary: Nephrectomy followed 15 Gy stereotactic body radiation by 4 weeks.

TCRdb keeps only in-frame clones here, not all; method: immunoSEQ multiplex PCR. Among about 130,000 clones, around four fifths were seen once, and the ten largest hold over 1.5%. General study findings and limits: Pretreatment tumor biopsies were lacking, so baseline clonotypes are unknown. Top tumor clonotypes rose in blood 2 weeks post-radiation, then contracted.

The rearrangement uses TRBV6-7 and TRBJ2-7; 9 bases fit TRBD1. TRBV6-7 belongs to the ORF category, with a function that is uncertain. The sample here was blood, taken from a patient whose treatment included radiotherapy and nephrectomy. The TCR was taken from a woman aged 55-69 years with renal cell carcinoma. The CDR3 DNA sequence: TGTGCCAGGTTTGCATTAACAAGGACAGGGGTTCTGTGCGAGCAGTACTTC. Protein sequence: CARFALTRTGVLCEQYF.